This is a list of T cell receptor beta chains from one sample in a study of CXCR3-negative and CXCR3-positive naive CD8 T cells. TCRdb reprocessed the 5' RACE reads and keeps a single row for each CDR3 protein, giving no DNA. The sample table sets out some 130,000 distinct CDR3 sequences. The sample comprised naive CXCR3+ CD8+ T cells from blood. The receptors derive from a human donor in good health. Some clones in this sample may be carry-over from other donors' samples. Each CDR3 is given with its conserved first and last residue. Each record gives: J gene, CDR3 length, V gene, CDR3 protein.

J gene: TRBJ2-5; CDR3 length: 15; V gene: TRBV28; CDR3 protein: CASSLSVGGGETQYF
J gene: TRBJ1-1; CDR3 length: 13; V gene: TRBV30; CDR3 protein: CAWTPGLGTEAFF
J gene: TRBJ1-5; CDR3 length: 12; V gene: TRBV21-1; CDR3 protein: CAPRPGNQPQHF
J gene: TRBJ1-2; CDR3 length: 14; V gene: TRBV12-3/TRBV12-4; CDR3 protein: CASSLGTAMGGYTF
J gene: TRBJ1-1; CDR3 length: 13; V gene: TRBV20-1; CDR3 protein: CSAGRGLDTEAFF
J gene: TRBJ2-1; CDR3 length: 13; V gene: TRBV18; CDR3 protein: CASSPLLEGEQFF
J gene: TRBJ1-1; CDR3 length: 15; V gene: TRBV4-1; CDR3 protein: CASSQVEARNTEAFF
J gene: TRBJ1-4; CDR3 length: 15; V gene: TRBV7-2; CDR3 protein: CASSPSQGINEKLFF
J gene: TRBJ2-1; CDR3 length: 15; V gene: TRBV29-1; CDR3 protein: CSAASSSGRRSEQFF
J gene: TRBJ2-7; CDR3 length: 16; V gene: TRBV28; CDR3 protein: CASSIIAGGPVYEQYF
J gene: TRBJ2-1; CDR3 length: 15; V gene: TRBV2; CDR3 protein: CASSTLAGGYNEQFF
J gene: TRBJ2-1; CDR3 length: 18; V gene: TRBV14; CDR3 protein: CASTGPAWRGGPLNEQFF
J gene: TRBJ2-1; CDR3 length: 12; V gene: TRBV7-8; CDR3 protein: CASSLEDNEQFF
J gene: TRBJ2-7; CDR3 length: 14; V gene: TRBV29-1; CDR3 protein: CSVEWTGNGVEQYF
J gene: TRBJ1-3; CDR3 length: 16; V gene: TRBV12-3/TRBV12-4; CDR3 protein: CASSLSTPGQGNTIYF
J gene: TRBJ1-1; CDR3 length: 16; V gene: TRBV4-1; CDR3 protein: CASSQDRSGSDTEAFF
J gene: TRBJ1-1; CDR3 length: 14; V gene: TRBV15; CDR3 protein: CATSSRTDHTEAFF
J gene: TRBJ2-1; CDR3 length: 17; V gene: TRBV7-3; CDR3 protein: CASSPYPGGSSYNEQFF
J gene: TRBJ1-4; CDR3 length: 15; V gene: TRBV5-1; CDR3 protein: CASSLKGGVNEKLFF
J gene: TRBJ2-7; CDR3 length: 13; V gene: TRBV18; CDR3 protein: CASSPDGSYEQYF
J gene: TRBJ2-5; CDR3 length: 17; V gene: TRBV20-1; CDR3 protein: CSARDGTSGRSTETQYF
J gene: TRBJ2-7; CDR3 length: 11; V gene: TRBV6-2/TRBV6-3; CDR3 protein: CATGPLLEQYF
J gene: TRBJ2-7; CDR3 length: 15; V gene: TRBV12-3/TRBV12-4; CDR3 protein: CASSSGQVLIYEQYF
J gene: TRBJ1-2; CDR3 length: 13; V gene: TRBV29-1; CDR3 protein: CSASGQGNYGYTF
J gene: TRBJ1-1; CDR3 length: 15; V gene: TRBV3-1; CDR3 protein: CASSKTQGFGTEAFF
J gene: TRBJ2-1; CDR3 length: 13; V gene: TRBV9; CDR3 protein: CASSVAVEVEQFF
J gene: TRBJ1-6; CDR3 length: 15; V gene: TRBV27; CDR3 protein: CASSLSSSGEAPLHF
J gene: TRBJ2-1; CDR3 length: 20; V gene: TRBV29-1; CDR3 protein: CSVDGRTSGNDLSSYNEQFF